The T cell receptor (beta chain) described here comes from a study of blood T cell repertoires in COVID-19. Study background: Samples of COVID-19 (acute and convalescent) were obtained from the United States, Italy and Spain. PBMCs, B-cell-depleted T cells, or T cells were the source of the cDNA or gDNA that made up the material.

In the study's own analysis: It was from reference gene primer amplification that nucleated cell counts were estimated. Sequenced by immunoSEQ multiplex PCR; TCRdb stores in-frame clones only, minus some. V, J and clone size reflect that table, while D and trimming were determined from the DNA. The table has about 56,000 clones, roughly 86% seen once; the top ten hold approximately 7.7%. This clone appeared a few times. The V segment lost 5 bases and the J segment 4 bases; nucleotides outside the gene matches: 3. This CDR3 contains 14 residues. In germline, CDR1 is SNHLY, CDR2 FYNNEI. Material: peripheral blood. This TCR was sampled from a woman aged 80 or over with acute or convalescent COVID-19. This chain links TRBV2 with TRBJ1-1; TRBD1 matches at 11 bases. CDR3 protein: CASSWGQGGTEAFF. The CDR3 DNA is TGTGCCAGCAGTTGGGGACAGGGGGGCACTGAAGCTTTCTTT.